The 29 T cell receptor beta chains reported below all come from one sample, sequenced in a study of T cells after yellow fever vaccination. TCRdb called the 5' RACE reads again in MiXCR, with one record for every CDR3 protein. Seen here are around 400,000 distinct CDR3 sequences, roughly 11% observed once, and the top ten hold around 19%. Here the sequenced sample was PBMCs, taken on the day of the first yellow fever vaccination. These receptors all come from a man aged 18-30 years who received the YFV17D yellow fever vaccine.

This clonotype was seen only a few times. This chain links TRBV4-1 with TRBJ2-5; D might be TRBD2 (6 bases). With 5 bases removed from V and 5 bases from J, the gap between germline ends came to 18 bases. Germline-derived CDR1 and CDR2 are MGHRA and YSYEKL. CDR3 size: 15 residues. The CDR3 nucleotides read TGCGCCAGCAGCAGCTATACCGGGACTTCCGAGACCCAGTACTTC. This sequence encodes CASSSYTGTSETQYF.

This rearrangement joins TRBV12-3 or TRBV12-4 to TRBJ1-1, with D possibly being TRBD1 (5 bases). The V and J ends lost 4 bases and 8 bases respectively, with 11 bases between them. The CDR3 covers 12 residues. The CDR3 sequence is CASSSAGTEAFF. The CDR3 coding sequence is TGTGCCAGCAGTTCTGCGGGGACCGAAGCTTTCTTT.

This clonotype came up a few times. V usage is TRBV12-3 or TRBV12-4 and J usage is TRBJ2-2; 9 bases are shared with TRBD2. The CDR3 runs to 15 residues. The trim removed 6 bases at V and 4 bases at J, leaving 6 bases unmatched. Here the CDR3 reads CASSRSGGFTGELFF. DNA for the CDR3: TGTGCCAGCAGCCGGAGCGGGGGGTTCACCGGGGAGCTGTTTTTT.

This clonotype was picked up a small number of times. The chain carries TRBV7-3 and TRBJ2-1, with TRBD2 matching 14 bases. The CDR3 extends over 14 amino acids. Germline CDR1 SGHTA, CDR2 FQGTGA. V shed 6 bases and J 10 bases; nucleotides not matched to a gene: 5. CDR3 amino acids: CASSPGLAGVEQFF. In DNA, the CDR3 is TGTGCCAGCAGTCCGGGACTAGCGGGGGTCGAGCAGTTCTTC.

A few counts support this clonotype. The J gene is TRBJ2-1, the V gene TRBV6-2 or TRBV6-3; 8 bases map to TRBD2. The V segment lost 6 bases and the J segment 8 bases; nucleotides outside the gene matches: 9. CDR1 is MNHEY, CDR2 SVGEGT, per germline. This CDR3 contains 14 residues. Written as DNA, the CDR3 is TGTGCCAGCAGCCAGACTAGCGCTCAGGATGAGCAGTTCTTC. This sequence encodes CASSQTSAQDEQFF.

The chain has TRBV6-2 or TRBV6-3 and TRBJ1-6; 7 bases map to TRBD1. The CDR3 is 14 amino acids. CDR1 and CDR2 from the germline V gene are MNHEY and SVGEGT. V shed 5 bases, J shed 10 bases, and the junction held 8 bases outside the gene matches. CDR3 sequence reads: CASSPTGNESPLHF. The DNA for the CDR3 is TGTGCCAGCAGTCCGACAGGGAATGAATCACCCCTCCACTTT.

This clonotype was seen a few times. The chain carries TRBV7-8 and TRBJ2-3; D unclear. This CDR3 has 15 residues. Germline CDR1 and CDR2: SGHVS and FQNEAQ. V shed 2 bases and J shed 2 bases, with 11 bases lying between them. The CDR3 protein is CASSLKFAYTDTQYF. CDR3 DNA: TGTGCCAGCAGCTTAAAATTTGCTTACACAGATACGCAGTATTTT.

This sequence joins TRBV7-3 and TRBJ1-2, with 7 bases matching TRBD1. CDR1 and CDR2 (germline): SGHTA, FQGTGA. This CDR3 comprises 15 residues. V trimming: 0 bases; J trimming: 4 bases; junction bases outside the gene matches: 5. The CDR3 sequence is CASSLTTGEAYGYTF. The CDR3 DNA is TGTGCCAGCAGCTTAACCACAGGGGAGGCCTATGGCTACACCTTC.

A few counts support this clonotype. The chain has TRBV7-2 and TRBJ2-3, with 7 positions matching TRBD2. CDR3 length: 15 residues. Germline trimming cut 5 bases from V and 6 bases from J; bases unmatched to any gene: 11. Germline-derived CDR1 and CDR2 are SGHTA and FQGNSA. CDR3 region: CASSLLTAGVDTQYF. The CDR3 DNA follows: TGTGCCAGCAGCCTGCTCACGGCGGGGGTGGATACGCAGTATTTT.

This clonotype was seen only a few times. The chain has TRBV6-1 and TRBJ2-6; perhaps TRBD2 as D (6 bases). With 6 bases removed from V and 4 bases from J, the gap between germline ends came to 16 bases. The CDR3 contains 16 residues. Looked up from germline, CDR1 is MNHNS and CDR2 is SASEGT. In nucleotides, the CDR3 is TGTGCCAGCAGGCCCCCGGGAGTTCGCGGGGCCAACGTCCTGACTTTC. This encodes CASRPPGVRGANVLTF.

The chain recombines TRBV29-1 with TRBJ2-3, with unresolved D. The germline V gene encodes CDR1 SQVTM and CDR2 ANQGSEA. The CDR3 is 13 amino acids. The CDR3 DNA sequence: TGCAGTGCAGACACCTCTAGCACAGATACGCAGTATTTT. It encodes CSADTSSTDTQYF.

The CDR3 protein is CASSFSGGTPLGTDTQYF. In DNA form, the CDR3 reads TGCGCCAGCAGCTTTAGCGGGGGGACCCCGCTGGGCACAGATACGCAGTATTTT. The V call is TRBV5-1, the J call TRBJ2-3; 10 bases are shared with TRBD2. J was trimmed by 1 base and V by 2 bases; bases with no gene match: 10. This CDR3 has 18 residues. In germline, CDR1 is SGHRS, CDR2 YFSETQ. Full variable domain (remainder filled in from reference TRBV5-1 and TRBJ2-3): KAGVTQTPRYLIKTRGQQVTLSCSPISGHRSVSWYQQTPGQGLQFLFEYFSETQRNKGNFPGRFSGRQFSNSRSEMNVSTLELGDSALYLCASSFSGGTPLGTDTQYFGPGTRLTVL.

The rearrangement uses TRBV27 and TRBJ2-5; weak D call: TRBD1 (6 bases). The CDR3 runs 16 residues. V dropped 2 bases and J dropped 7 bases, with 20 bases sitting between them. Germline CDR1 and CDR2: MNHEY and SMNVEV (reference sequence). CDR3 region: CASSLIGTRTVGTQYF. In nucleotides, the CDR3 is TGTGCCAGCAGTTTAATCGGGACACGAACTGTCGGGACCCAGTACTTC.

This clonotype was recorded a few times. This chain connects TRBV5-1 to TRBJ2-1; 7 nucleotides agree with TRBD1. V shed 4 bases and J 5 bases; nucleotides not matched to a gene: 6. CDR3 length equals 14 residues. The germline gives CDR1 SGHRS, CDR2 YFSETQ. The CDR3 DNA follows: TGCGCCAGCAGCCCACCGGGACAGAACAATGAGCAGTTCTTC. This encodes CASSPPGQNNEQFF. The full variable domain, its missing parts supplied by reference TRBV5-1 and TRBJ2-1, is KAGVTQTPRYLIKTRGQQVTLSCSPISGHRSVSWYQQTPGQGLQFLFEYFSETQRNKGNFPGRFSGRQFSNSRSEMNVSTLELGDSALYLCASSPPGQNNEQFFGPGTRLTVL.

This chain joins TRBV7-9 and TRBJ1-4, with D unresolved. The CDR3 extends over 12 amino acids. Trimming cost V 1 base and J 12 bases, with 9 bases left between them. Germline CDR1 and CDR2: SEHNR and FQNEAQ (reference sequence). The CDR3 DNA follows: TGTGCCAGCAGCTTAGTTCCTCCGGAACTGTTTTTT. It is translated as CASSLVPPELFF.

This rearrangement joins TRBV6-6 to TRBJ1-4; D is unclear. Germline lookup yields CDR1 MNHNY and CDR2 SVGAGI (reference sequence). The CDR3 runs to 13 residues. Trimming stripped 5 bases from V and 8 bases from J, with 12 bases between. The CDR3 spells CASSPEVGEKLFF. The CDR3 DNA sequence: TGTGCCAGCAGTCCCGAAGTAGGAGAAAAACTGTTTTTT.

Worth noting for this clonotype: A much larger clone differs from this one at a single base, so this may be a read error. The DNA is omitted, as the CDR3 cannot be located on it reliably, and the CDR3 follows TCRdb's listing. The chain combines TRBV4-1 with TRBJ2-5; TRBD1 reflects the table's D call only, with no check against the DNA. Including both end residues, the CDR3 is 15 amino acids long. CDR1 and CDR2 (germline): MGHRA, YSYEKL. CDR3 sequence: CASSQVFGPGETQYF.

The CDR3 here is CASSLSVGHGQETQYF. The CDR3, as DNA: TGTGCCAGCAGCTTAAGTGTGGGACATGGCCAAGAGACCCAGTACTTC. The chain combines TRBV7-3 with TRBJ2-5; D perhaps matches TRBD1 (6 bases). Germline CDR1 and CDR2: SGHTA and FQGTGA. The CDR3 contains 16 residues. The V and J ends lost 1 base and 1 base respectively, with 13 bases between them.

This chain connects TRBV6-4 to TRBJ1-3; possibly TRBD1 for D (5 bases). The CDR3 totals 17 residues. From germline, CDR1 is MRHNA and CDR2 SNTAGT. Trimming removed 8 bases from V and 2 bases from J, with 22 bases in between. The CDR3 bases are TGTGCCAGCTCAGGAAGGACACCATTTTACCCTGGAAACACCATATATTTT. Encoded protein: CASSGRTPFYPGNTIYF.

This clonotype came up a few times. The genes are TRBV5-1 and TRBJ2-7, with D tentatively TRBD1 or TRBD2 (5 bases each). The V and J ends lost 0 bases and 0 bases respectively, with 10 bases between them. The CDR3 totals 15 residues. Per germline, CDR1 SGHRS and CDR2 YFSETQ. The CDR3 bases are TGCGCCAGCAGCTTGGGGGACCAGAGCTCCTACGAGCAGTACTTC. The encoded protein is CASSLGDQSSYEQYF.

There are a few counts of this clonotype. This sequence joins TRBV4-2 and TRBJ1-1; D remains unclear. Trimming pared 1 base from V and 4 bases from J, leaving 10 bases between. Germline loops: CDR1 LGHNA, CDR2 YNFKEQ. The CDR3 covers 14 residues. The CDR3 DNA sequence: TGTGCCAGCAGCCAAGGAGGGCTGGGCACTGAAGCTTTCTTT. It translates to CASSQGGLGTEAFF.

This chain uses TRBV27 with TRBJ2-7; D is possibly TRBD2 (6 bases). Looked up from germline, CDR1 is MNHEY and CDR2 is SMNVEV (reference sequence). With 0 bases removed from V and 1 base from J, the gap between germline ends came to 7 bases. The CDR3 is 14 residues long. CDR3 sequence (DNA): TGTGCCAGCAGTTTATCGAGCGGGTCCTACGAGCAGTACTTC. Translation: CASSLSSGSYEQYF.

This clonotype occurred a few times. The chain joins TRBV6-5 to TRBJ2-7; D call uncertain. V lost 2 bases and J 1 base, leaving 9 bases between the germline ends. Germline-derived CDR1 and CDR2 are MNHEY and SVGAGI. This CDR3 is built from 14 residues. CDR3 coding DNA: TGTGCCAGCAGTTACAGTTCGGGTTCCTACGAGCAGTACTTC. Protein sequence: CASSYSSGSYEQYF.

The V call is TRBV23-1, the J call TRBJ2-5, with D tentatively TRBD1 or TRBD2 (6 bases each). TRBV23-1 is marked as an open reading frame, function uncertain. With 0 bases removed from V and 2 bases from J, the gap between germline ends came to 16 bases. The CDR3 contains 17 residues. CDR3 sequence (DNA): TGCGCCAGCAGTCAATCTCGGGGGCAGCCACCTCAAGAGACCCAGTACTTC. Translation: CASSQSRGQPPQETQYF.

V usage is TRBV4-2 and J usage is TRBJ2-5, with D possibly matching TRBD2 (5 bases). The ends were cut back, 0 bases at V and 5 bases at J, with 13 bases in the middle. The CDR3 contains 15 residues. From germline, CDR1 is LGHNA and CDR2 YNFKEQ. CDR3 DNA sequence: TGTGCCAGCAGCCAAGATTTGTGGAGGCGGGAGACCCAGTACTTC. The encoded protein is CASSQDLWRRETQYF.

Many counts were recorded for this clonotype. J is TRBJ1-2 and V is TRBV12-3 or TRBV12-4; possibly TRBD1 for D (5 bases). The CDR3 sequence is 11 residues long. V shed 1 base and J shed 8 bases, with 5 bases lying between them. CDR3 sequence: CASSLGGGYTF. The CDR3 DNA reads as TGTGCCAGCAGTTTAGGGGGCGGCTACACCTTC.

The sample holds a few counts of this clonotype. The V and J genes are TRBV29-1 and TRBJ1-2, with TRBD1 as a possible D gene (6 bases). This CDR3 has 12 amino acids. V was cut by 6 bases and J by 2 bases, with 10 bases left in between. The germline gives CDR1 SQVTM, CDR2 ANQGSEA. CDR3 sequence reads: CSVRQANYGYTF. CDR3 coding DNA: TGCAGCGTCAGACAGGCCAACTATGGCTACACCTTC.

This clonotype was seen only a few times. The rearrangement links TRBV3-1 to TRBJ1-2; the D gene is possibly TRBD1 (6 bases). Germline CDR1 LGHDT, CDR2 YNNKEL (reference sequence). This CDR3 is 14 amino acids long. Trimming took off 4 bases at V and 2 bases at J, with 11 bases between the two ends. The CDR3 DNA follows: TGTGCCAGCAGCCCACTCGGACAGAACTATGGCTACACCTTC. Translating it yields CASSPLGQNYGYTF.

This clonotype was observed many times. This chain uses TRBV6-5 with TRBJ1-6; D might be TRBD1 (5 bases). Germline values: CDR1 MNHEY, CDR2 SVGAGI. The CDR3 length is 15 residues. The ends were cut back, 2 bases at V and 9 bases at J, with 14 bases in the middle. This CDR3 reads CASSYANRRGSPLHF. CDR3 bases: TGTGCCAGCAGTTACGCTAATCGTAGGGGTTCACCCCTCCACTTT.